Below, 18 T cell receptor beta chains from the same sample are listed, as sequenced in a study of beta chain features in type 1 diabetes. Study results and limitations: Moderately but significantly shorter TCRB CDR3s were found in Type 1 diabetes patients in all four CD4+ subsets.

Expressed TCRB transcripts were sequenced because the entire RNA isolate underwent reverse transcription. The repertoire was sequenced with immunoSEQ multiplex PCR; TCRdb's copy has only in-frame clones and lacks some. The sample holds fewer than 300,000 clones, around 21% seen once. No antigens are known for them. Sequencing was done on a sample of naive CD4+ T cells from blood. These receptors all stem from a woman aged 40-49 years with type 1 diabetes.

This chain links TRBV7-9 with TRBJ1-6; 9 bases are shared with TRBD1. Germline-derived CDR1 and CDR2 are SEHNR and FQNEAQ (reference sequence). Trimming removed 5 bases from V and 5 bases from J; junction bases left unmatched: 4. The CDR3 extends over 15 amino acids. This chain's CDR3 is CASSQGTGNNSPLHF. CDR3 sequence (DNA): TGTGCCAGCAGCCAAGGGACAGGGAATAATTCACCCCTCCACTTT.

DNA of the CDR3: TGTGCCAGCTCACCTCGTCCTGCAGGGTTGAGCACTGAAGCTTTCTTT. It codes for CASSPRPAGLSTEAFF. This chain joins TRBV18 and TRBJ1-1; D perhaps matches TRBD1 (5 bases). The V gene's germline CDR1 is KGHSH and CDR2 LQKENI. This CDR3 has 16 amino acids. Trimming pared 3 bases from V and 4 bases from J, leaving 18 bases between.

The chain joins TRBV4-3 to TRBJ2-6; D is possibly TRBD1 (6 bases). The CDR3 spans 17 residues. The V end lost 4 bases, the J end lost 2 bases, and 15 bases lay between the germline ends. Germline CDR1 and CDR2: LGHNA and YSLEER. CDR3 nucleotides: TGCGCCAGCAGCCGGGGGACATTAGGGCCTGGGGCCAACGTCCTGACTTTC. Its protein product is CASSRGTLGPGANVLTF.

This sequence joins TRBV14 and TRBJ2-1; 12 bases line up with TRBD2. Losses at the gene ends were 1 base for V and 6 bases for J; bases not matched to a gene: 1. CDR1 and CDR2 (germline): SGHDN, FVKESK. The CDR3 runs to 15 residues. This CDR3 is CASSQGLAGVNEQFF. The CDR3 DNA follows: TGTGCCAGCAGCCAAGGACTAGCGGGAGTCAATGAGCAGTTCTTC.

This chain links TRBV7-8 with TRBJ2-2; 8 nucleotides match TRBD1. V trimming: 5 bases; J trimming: 5 bases; junction bases outside the gene matches: 7. Germline-derived CDR1 and CDR2 are SGHVS and FQNEAQ. CDR3 length: 15 residues. CDR3 sequence (DNA): TGTGCCAGCAGCATACAGGGGGAGTTGACCGGGGAGCTGTTTTTT. Protein: CASSIQGELTGELFF.

This clone came up a few times. V is TRBV11-2 and J is TRBJ1-1; possible D gene TRBD1, 5 bases. Germline CDR1 is SGHAT and CDR2 is FQNNGV. The CDR3 is made up of 16 amino acids. V was cut by 5 bases and J by 0 bases, with 16 bases left in between. The CDR3, as DNA: TGTGCCAGCAGCCCACCGGGGGGGAGACTGAACACTGAAGCTTTCTTT. Translated, it gives CASSPPGGRLNTEAFF.

CDR3 protein: CASSPGLSADTQYF. For the CDR3, the DNA is TGTGCCAGCAGCCCAGGACTATCCGCAGATACGCAGTATTTT. V usage is TRBV7-3 and J usage is TRBJ2-3; D might be TRBD2 (6 bases). CDR1 is SGHTA, CDR2 FQGTGA, per germline. The V and J ends lost 5 bases and 4 bases respectively, with 13 bases between them. CDR3 length equals 14 residues.

A few counts support this clone. Other DNA sequences in the sample encode the same CDR3. The chain links TRBV7-9 to TRBJ2-2, with TRBD1 matching 8 bases. The CDR3 is 15 amino acids. Trimming took 4 bases from V and 0 from J; bases not matched to a gene: 1. Germline assignment: CDR1 SEHNR and CDR2 FQNEAQ (reference sequence). CDR3 sequence (DNA): TGTGCCAGCAGCTCGGGACAGGCGAACACCGGGGAGCTGTTTTTT. Its protein product is CASSSGQANTGELFF.

The J gene is TRBJ2-7, the V gene TRBV4-1; 9 bases align to TRBD1. The length of the CDR3 is 14 residues. Trimming at V came to 4 bases and at J to 4 bases, leaving 5 bases not matched to a gene. Per germline, CDR1 MGHRA and CDR2 YSYEKL. The CDR3 spells CASSRRDRDYEQYF. The CDR3 DNA reads TGCGCCAGCAGCCGCCGGGACAGGGATTACGAGCAGTACTTC.

This clone was detected only a few times. This chain joins TRBV7-6 and TRBJ2-3, with 11 positions matching TRBD1. CDR1 is SGHVS and CDR2 is FNYEAQ in the germline V gene. The length of the CDR3 is 15 residues. J lost 5 bases, V lost 0 bases, and 1 base had no gene match. Here the CDR3 DNA reads TGTGCCAGCAGCTTAGCAGGGACAGGGGGAGATACGCAGTATTTT. Translated: CASSLAGTGGDTQYF.

The chain links TRBV6-5 to TRBJ1-2; D is possibly TRBD1 (6 bases). Trimming cost V 5 bases and J 2 bases, with 15 bases left between them. The CDR3 has 15 amino acids. Germline V gene sequence: CDR1 MNHEY, CDR2 SVGAGI. As DNA, the CDR3 is TGTGCCAGCAGTACAACAGGGAAGGGGAACTATGGCTACACCTTC. Translating gives CASSTTGKGNYGYTF.

The chain has TRBV11-2 and TRBJ2-2; TRBD2 might be the D (5 bases). This CDR3 is 12 amino acids long. Germline V gene data show CDR1 as SGHAT and CDR2 as FQNNGV. The V gene lost 6 bases and the J gene lost 6 bases, with 8 bases spanning the gap. The CDR3 loop reads CASRGLAGELFF. DNA of the CDR3: TGTGCCAGCAGAGGACTGGCCGGGGAGCTGTTTTTT.

The J gene is TRBJ1-4, the V gene TRBV6-5; 7 bases fit TRBD1. V lost 6 bases, J lost 7 bases, and 5 bases stayed unmatched. This CDR3 spans 13 amino acids. Germline lookup yields CDR1 MNHEY and CDR2 SVGAGI. The CDR3 DNA is TGTGCCAGCAGCGACAGGGAAGGTGAAAAACTGTTTTTT. Translated: CASSDREGEKLFF.

The V and J genes are TRBV5-1 and TRBJ2-2, with TRBD1 identical over 10 bases. V was pared by 5 bases and J by 3 bases, with 1 base of the junction left unmatched. The CDR3 spans 14 residues. Per germline, CDR1 SGHRS and CDR2 YFSETQ. In DNA form, the CDR3 reads TGCGCCAGCAGTGGACAGGGGGACACCGGGGAGCTGTTTTTT. Translated, it gives CASSGQGDTGELFF. The complete variable domain, with remaining parts taken from reference TRBV5-1 and TRBJ2-2, reads KAGVTQTPRYLIKTRGQQVTLSCSPISGHRSVSWYQQTPGQGLQFLFEYFSETQRNKGNFPGRFSGRQFSNSRSEMNVSTLELGDSALYLCASSGQGDTGELFFGEGSRLTVL.

This clone was counted between two and nine times. The genes are TRBV19 and TRBJ1-2, with D unresolved. With 5 bases removed from V and 7 bases from J, the gap between germline ends came to 14 bases. Germline V gene sequence: CDR1 LNHDA, CDR2 SQIVND (reference sequence). This CDR3 has 13 amino acids. CDR3 sequence reads: CASSYRGGSGYTF. CDR3 sequence (DNA): TGTGCCAGTAGTTATCGCGGAGGGAGTGGCTACACCTTC.

The sample holds a few counts of this clone. The J gene is TRBJ2-5, the V gene TRBV27; 8 bases align to TRBD2. Germline-derived CDR1 and CDR2 are MNHEY and SMNVEV (reference sequence). The ends lost 6 bases at V and 5 bases at J; junction bases unmatched: 11. The CDR3 length is 15 residues. As DNA, the CDR3 is TGTGCCAGCAGACCTGCGGGGGGAACGGGGGAGACCCAGTACTTC. It encodes CASRPAGGTGETQYF.

Of note for this clone: The sample has other DNA sequences that encode this CDR3 too. The chain combines TRBV5-1 with TRBJ1-1; TRBD1 is a possible D gene (6 bases). The CDR3 length is 15 residues. Trimming left V 0 bases short and J 1 base short, with 10 bases between. CDR1 is SGHRS, CDR2 YFSETQ, per germline. DNA for the CDR3: TGCGCCAGCAGCTTGGTAGGGACACAGAACACTGAAGCTTTCTTT. Translated, it gives CASSLVGTQNTEAFF.

The V gene is TRBV29-1, the J gene TRBJ1-1, with 8 positions matching TRBD1. J lost 1 base, V lost 6 bases, and 4 bases had no gene match. Germline V gene data show CDR1 as SQVTM and CDR2 as ANQGSEA. The CDR3 totals 13 residues. DNA of the CDR3: TGCAGCGTCAAGACAGGGGCGAACACTGAAGCTTTCTTT. Translated: CSVKTGANTEAFF.